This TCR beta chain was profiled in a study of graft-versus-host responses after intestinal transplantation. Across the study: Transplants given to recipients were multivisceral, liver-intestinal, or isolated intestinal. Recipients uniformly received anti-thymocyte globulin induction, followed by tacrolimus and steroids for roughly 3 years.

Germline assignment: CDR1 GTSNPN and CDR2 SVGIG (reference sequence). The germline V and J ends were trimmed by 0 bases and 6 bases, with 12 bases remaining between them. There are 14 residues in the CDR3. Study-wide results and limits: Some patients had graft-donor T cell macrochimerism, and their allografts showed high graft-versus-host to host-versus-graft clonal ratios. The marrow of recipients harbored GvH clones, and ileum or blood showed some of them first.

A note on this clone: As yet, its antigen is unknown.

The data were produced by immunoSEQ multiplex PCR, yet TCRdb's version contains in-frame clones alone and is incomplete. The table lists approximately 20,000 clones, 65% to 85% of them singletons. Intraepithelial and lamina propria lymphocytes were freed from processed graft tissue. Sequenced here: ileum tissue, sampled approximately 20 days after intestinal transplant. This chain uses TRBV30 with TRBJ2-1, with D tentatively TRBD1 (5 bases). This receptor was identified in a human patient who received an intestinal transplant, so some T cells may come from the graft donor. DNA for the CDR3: TGTGCCTGGAGTGTGTGGGGCTGGGGCAATGAGCAGTTCTTC. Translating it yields CAWSVWGWGNEQFF.